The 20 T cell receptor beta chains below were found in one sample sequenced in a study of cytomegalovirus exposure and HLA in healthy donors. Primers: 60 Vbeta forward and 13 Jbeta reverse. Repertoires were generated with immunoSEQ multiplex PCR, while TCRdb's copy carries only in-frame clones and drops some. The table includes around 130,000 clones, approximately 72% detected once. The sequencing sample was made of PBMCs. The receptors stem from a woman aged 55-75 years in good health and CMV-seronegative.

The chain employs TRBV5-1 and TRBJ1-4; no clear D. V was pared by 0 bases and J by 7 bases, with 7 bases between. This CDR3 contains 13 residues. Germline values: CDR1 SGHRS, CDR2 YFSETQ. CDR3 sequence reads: CASSLARSEKLFF. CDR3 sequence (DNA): TGCGCCAGCAGCTTGGCGCGAAGTGAAAAACTGTTTTTT.

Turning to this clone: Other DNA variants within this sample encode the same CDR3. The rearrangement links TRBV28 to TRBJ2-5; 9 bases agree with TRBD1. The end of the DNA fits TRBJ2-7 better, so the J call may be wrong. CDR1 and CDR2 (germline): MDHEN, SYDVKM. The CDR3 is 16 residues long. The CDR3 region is CASSPLTGTGSYEQYF. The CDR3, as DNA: TGTGCCAGCAGTCCTCTCACTGGGACAGGGTCCTACGAGCAGTACTTC.

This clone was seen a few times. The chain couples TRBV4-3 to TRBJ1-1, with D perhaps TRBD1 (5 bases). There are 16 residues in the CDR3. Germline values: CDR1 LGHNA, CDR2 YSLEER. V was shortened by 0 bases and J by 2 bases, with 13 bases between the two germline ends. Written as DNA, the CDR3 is TGCGCCAGCAGCCAAGAGGTCGGCAGGGCTAACACTGAAGCTTTCTTT. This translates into CASSQEVGRANTEAFF.

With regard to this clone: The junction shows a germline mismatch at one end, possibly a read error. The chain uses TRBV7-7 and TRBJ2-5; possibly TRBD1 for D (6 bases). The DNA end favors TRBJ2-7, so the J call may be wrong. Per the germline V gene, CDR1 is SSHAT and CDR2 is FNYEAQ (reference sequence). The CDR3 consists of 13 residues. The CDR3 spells CASSYRDTYEQYF. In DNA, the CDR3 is TGTGCTAGCAGCTACAGGGACACCTACGAGCAGTACTTC.

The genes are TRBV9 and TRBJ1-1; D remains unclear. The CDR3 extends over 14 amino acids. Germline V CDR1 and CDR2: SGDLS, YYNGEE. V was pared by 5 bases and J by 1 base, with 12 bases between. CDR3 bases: TGTGCCAGCAGTGTGGCGGGAGGGAACACTGAAGCTTTCTTT. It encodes CASSVAGGNTEAFF.

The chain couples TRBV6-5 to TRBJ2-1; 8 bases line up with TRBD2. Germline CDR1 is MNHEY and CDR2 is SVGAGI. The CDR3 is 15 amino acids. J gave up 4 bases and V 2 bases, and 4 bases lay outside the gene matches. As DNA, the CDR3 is TGTGCCAGCAGTTACGGGCGGGGGGAGTACAATGAGCAGTTCTTC. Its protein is CASSYGRGEYNEQFF.

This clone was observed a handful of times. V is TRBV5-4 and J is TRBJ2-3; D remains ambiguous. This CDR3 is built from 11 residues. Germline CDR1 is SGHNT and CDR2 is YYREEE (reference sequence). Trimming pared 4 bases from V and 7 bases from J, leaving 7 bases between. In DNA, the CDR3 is TGTGCCAGCAGCGTCGGGTATACGCAGTATTTT. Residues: CASSVGYTQYF.

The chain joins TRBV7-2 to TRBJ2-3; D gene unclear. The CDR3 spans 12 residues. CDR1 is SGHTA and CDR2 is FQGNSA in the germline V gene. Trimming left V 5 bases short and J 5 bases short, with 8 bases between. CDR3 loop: CASSPSGDTQYF. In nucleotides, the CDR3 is TGTGCCAGCAGCCCCTCGGGAGATACGCAGTATTTT. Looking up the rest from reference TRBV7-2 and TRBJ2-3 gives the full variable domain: GAGVSQSPSNKVTEKGKDVELRCDPISGHTALYWYRQSLGQGLEFLIYFQGNSAPDKSGLPSDRFSAERTGGSVSTLTIQRTQQEDSAVYLCASSPSGDTQYFGPGTRLTVL.

The CDR3 loop reads CASSYSGARGNEQYF. CDR3 coding DNA: TGTGCCAGCAGTTACTCAGGGGCAAGGGGGAACGAGCAGTACTTC. This chain connects TRBV6-5 to TRBJ2-7; tentatively, D is TRBD1 (6 bases). Germline V gene lookup returns CDR1 MNHEY and CDR2 SVGAGI. V lost 0 bases, J lost 5 bases, and 14 bases lay in between. The CDR3 loop spans 15 amino acids.

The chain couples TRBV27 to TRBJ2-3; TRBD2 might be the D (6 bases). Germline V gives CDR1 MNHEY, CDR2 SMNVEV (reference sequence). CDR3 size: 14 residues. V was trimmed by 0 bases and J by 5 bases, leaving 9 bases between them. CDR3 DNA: TGTGCCAGCAGTTTATCGCCCGGGGGAGATACGCAGTATTTT. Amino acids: CASSLSPGGDTQYF.

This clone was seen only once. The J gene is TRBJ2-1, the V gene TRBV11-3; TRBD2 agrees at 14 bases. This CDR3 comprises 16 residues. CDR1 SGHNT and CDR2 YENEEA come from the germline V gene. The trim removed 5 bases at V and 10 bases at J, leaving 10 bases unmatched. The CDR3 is CASSRAGTSGSEEQFF. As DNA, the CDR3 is TGTGCCAGCAGCCGCGCAGGGACTAGCGGGAGCGAAGAGCAGTTCTTC.

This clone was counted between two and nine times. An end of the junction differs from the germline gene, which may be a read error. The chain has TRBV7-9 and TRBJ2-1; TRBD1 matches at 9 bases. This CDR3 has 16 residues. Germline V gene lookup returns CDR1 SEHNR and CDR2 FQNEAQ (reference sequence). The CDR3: CSSSPYRGPGNNEQFF. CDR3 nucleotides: TGTTCCAGCAGCCCCTACAGGGGGCCGGGGAACAATGAGCAGTTCTTC.

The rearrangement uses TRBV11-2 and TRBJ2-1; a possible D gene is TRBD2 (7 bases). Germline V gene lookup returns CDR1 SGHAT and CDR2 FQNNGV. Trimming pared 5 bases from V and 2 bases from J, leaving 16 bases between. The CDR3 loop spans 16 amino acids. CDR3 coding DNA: TGTGCCAGCAGCCAGTTGGGGGGGCGGGCCTACAATGAGCAGTTCTTC. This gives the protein CASSQLGGRAYNEQFF.

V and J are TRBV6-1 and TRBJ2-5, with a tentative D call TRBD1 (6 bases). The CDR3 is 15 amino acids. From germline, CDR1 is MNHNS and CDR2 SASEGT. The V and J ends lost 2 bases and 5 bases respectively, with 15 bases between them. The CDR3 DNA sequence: TGTGCCAGCAGTGAAACGGCAATTCAGGGGGAGACCCAGTACTTC. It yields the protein CASSETAIQGETQYF.

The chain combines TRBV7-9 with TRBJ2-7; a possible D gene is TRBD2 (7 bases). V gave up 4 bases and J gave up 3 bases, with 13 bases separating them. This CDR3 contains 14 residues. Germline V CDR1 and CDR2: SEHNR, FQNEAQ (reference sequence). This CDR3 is CASSSEGGGYEQYF. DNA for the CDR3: TGTGCCAGCAGCTCCGAGGGAGGGGGCTACGAGCAGTACTTC.

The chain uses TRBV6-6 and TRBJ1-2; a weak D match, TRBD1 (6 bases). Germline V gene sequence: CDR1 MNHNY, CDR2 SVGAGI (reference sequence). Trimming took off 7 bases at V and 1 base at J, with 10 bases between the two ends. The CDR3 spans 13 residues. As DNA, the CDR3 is TGTGCCAGCAATGGACAGCTTAACTATGGCTACACCTTC. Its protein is CASNGQLNYGYTF.

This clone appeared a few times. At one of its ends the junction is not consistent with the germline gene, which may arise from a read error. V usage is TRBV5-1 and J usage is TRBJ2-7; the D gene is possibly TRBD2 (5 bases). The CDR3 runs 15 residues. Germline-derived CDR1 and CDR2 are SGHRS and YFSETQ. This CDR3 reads CASSPQGLTSYEQYF. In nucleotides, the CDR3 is TGTGCCAGCAGCCCTCAAGGACTGACTTCCTACGAGCAGTACTTC.

The CDR3 loop reads CASGAGGLENTIYF. CDR3 nucleotide sequence: TGCGCCAGCGGTGCAGGGGGCTTGGAAAACACCATATATTTT. The chain joins TRBV5-1 to TRBJ1-3, with 8 positions matching TRBD1. The V and J ends lost 7 bases and 6 bases, in that order; junction bases with no gene match: 9. Germline lookup yields CDR1 SGHRS and CDR2 YFSETQ. This CDR3 comprises 14 residues.

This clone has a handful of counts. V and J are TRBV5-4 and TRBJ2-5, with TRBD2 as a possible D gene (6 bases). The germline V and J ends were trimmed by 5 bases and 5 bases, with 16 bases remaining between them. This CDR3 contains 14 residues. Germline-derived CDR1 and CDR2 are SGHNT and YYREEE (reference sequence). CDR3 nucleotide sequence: TGTGCCAGCAGGTTAGGTGCGGGACCGGAGACCCAGTACTTC. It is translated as CASRLGAGPETQYF.

Here the CDR3 reads CASRVRVNTGELFF. For the CDR3, the DNA is TGTGCCAGTAGGGTTCGGGTCAACACCGGGGAGCTGTTTTTT. The rearrangement joins TRBV19 to TRBJ2-2, with D hard to call. V dropped 6 bases and J dropped 2 bases, with 10 bases sitting between them. CDR1 is LNHDA, CDR2 SQIVND, per germline (reference sequence). The CDR3 contains 14 residues. Using reference TRBV19 and TRBJ2-2 for the parts outside the CDR3, the full variable domain is DGGITQSPKYLFRKEGQNVTLSCEQNLNHDAMYWYRQDPGQGLRLIYYSQIVNDFQKGDIAEGYSVSREKKESFPLTVTSAQKNPTAFYLCASRVRVNTGELFFGEGSRLTVL.